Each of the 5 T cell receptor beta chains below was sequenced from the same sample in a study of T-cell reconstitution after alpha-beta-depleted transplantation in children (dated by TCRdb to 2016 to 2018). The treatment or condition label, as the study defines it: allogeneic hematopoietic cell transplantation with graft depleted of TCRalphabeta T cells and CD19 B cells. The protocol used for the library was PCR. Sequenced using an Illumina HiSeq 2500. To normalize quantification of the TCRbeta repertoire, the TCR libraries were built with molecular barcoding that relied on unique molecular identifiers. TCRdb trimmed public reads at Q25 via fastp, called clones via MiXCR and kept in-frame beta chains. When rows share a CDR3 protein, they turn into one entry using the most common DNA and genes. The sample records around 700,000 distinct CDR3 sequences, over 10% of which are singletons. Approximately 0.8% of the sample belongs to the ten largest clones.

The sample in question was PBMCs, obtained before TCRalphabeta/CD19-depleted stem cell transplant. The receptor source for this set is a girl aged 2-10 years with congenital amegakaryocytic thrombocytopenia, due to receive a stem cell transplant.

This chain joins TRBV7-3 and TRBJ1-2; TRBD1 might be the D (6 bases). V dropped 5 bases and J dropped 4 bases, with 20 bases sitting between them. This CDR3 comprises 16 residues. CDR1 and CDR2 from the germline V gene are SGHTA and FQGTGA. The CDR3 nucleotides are TGTGCCAGCAGCCCCAGCGGGGGGGCGCGAGGCTATGGCTACACCTTC. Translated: CASSPSGGARGYGYTF. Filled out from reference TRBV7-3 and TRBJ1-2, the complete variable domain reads GAGVSQTPSNKVTEKGKYVELRCDPISGHTALYWYRQSLGQGPEFLIYFQGTGAADDSGLPNDRFFAVRPEGSVSTLKIQRTERGDSAVYLCASSPSGGARGYGYTFGSGTRLTVV.

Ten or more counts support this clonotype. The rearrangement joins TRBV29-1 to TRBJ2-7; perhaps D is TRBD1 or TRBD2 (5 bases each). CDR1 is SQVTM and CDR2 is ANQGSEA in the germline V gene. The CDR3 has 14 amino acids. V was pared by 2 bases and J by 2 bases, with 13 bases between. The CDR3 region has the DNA TGCAGCGTTGAATTCTGGGGGACCCCCTACGAGCAGTACTTC. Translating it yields CSVEFWGTPYEQYF.

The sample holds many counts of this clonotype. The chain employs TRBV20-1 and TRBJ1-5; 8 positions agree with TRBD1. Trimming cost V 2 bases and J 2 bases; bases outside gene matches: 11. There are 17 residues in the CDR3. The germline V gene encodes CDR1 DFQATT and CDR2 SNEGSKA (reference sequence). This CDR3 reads CSARKLTGGSGNQPQHF. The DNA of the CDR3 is TGCAGTGCTAGAAAACTCACAGGGGGTAGTGGCAATCAGCCCCAGCATTTT.

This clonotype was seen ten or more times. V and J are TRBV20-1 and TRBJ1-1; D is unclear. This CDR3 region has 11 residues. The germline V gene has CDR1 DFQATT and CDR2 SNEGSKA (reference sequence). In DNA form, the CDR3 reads TGCAGCGCCCCTCGTGGCACTGAAGCTTTCTTT. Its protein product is CSAPRGTEAFF.

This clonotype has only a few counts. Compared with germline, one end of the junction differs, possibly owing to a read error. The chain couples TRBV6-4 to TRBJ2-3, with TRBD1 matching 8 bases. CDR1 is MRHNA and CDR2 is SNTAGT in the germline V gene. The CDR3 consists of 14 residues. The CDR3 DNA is TGTGCCAGCCGTGACAGGGGCGGGTCAGATACGCAGTATTTT. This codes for CASRDRGGSDTQYF.